This TCR beta chain was recovered during a study of blood T cells in healthy people across ages. About the study: Template switching caught about one barcoded beta molecule for each two T cells.

This CDR3 comprises 15 residues. CDR1 and CDR2 from the germline V gene are MGHRA and YSYEKL. Study-wide results and caveats: Getting older went along with TCR beta diversity per million T cells dropping roughly linearly. Long-lived donors carried more naive CD4+ cells and greater diversity than aged donors.

With a J-beta primer mix and a sample-barcoded 5' primer, a second PCR ran roughly 6 to 12 cycles. All samples gave at least 3 million CDR3-containing paired-end reads. Each CDR3 protein gets one entry after TCRdb re-called the 5' RACE reads with MiXCR. The sample consists of around 780,000 distinct CDR3 sequences, 56% of them appearing once. This clonotype was found once. Its specificity is not known. The rearrangement links TRBV4-1 to TRBJ2-5; 7 positions match TRBD2. The J call could be wrong; TRBJ2-7 is a better fit for the DNA end. Sequencing was done on a sample of blood. This TCR was recovered from a man aged 35-49 years in good health. CDR3 coding DNA: TGCGCCAGCAGCCAAGCCTGGGGCAGCGGGAACGAGCAGTACTTC. As protein: CASSQAWGSGNEQYF.